This TCR beta chain was recovered during a study of T cell clonotyping in hematopoietic cell transplantation. The protocol was immunoSEQ multiplex PCR, while the TCRdb copy is restricted to in-frame clones and leaves out a portion. The sample has some 13,000 clones, approximately 90% seen once. The germline V gene has CDR1 SQVTM and CDR2 ANQGSEA. V was pared by 3 bases and J by 8 bases, with 11 bases of the junction left unmatched. CDR3 length: 15 amino acids. The chain couples TRBV29-1 to TRBJ1-4, with 8 nucleotides matching TRBD1. The source material was peripheral blood mononuclear cells. This receptor was identified in a man between 25 and 39 years old in good health. Some clones in this sample may be carry-over from other donors' samples. The CDR3 spells CSVDFYGQGEEKLFF. As DNA, the CDR3 is TGCAGCGTTGATTTCTATGGACAGGGTGAAGAAAAACTGTTTTTT.